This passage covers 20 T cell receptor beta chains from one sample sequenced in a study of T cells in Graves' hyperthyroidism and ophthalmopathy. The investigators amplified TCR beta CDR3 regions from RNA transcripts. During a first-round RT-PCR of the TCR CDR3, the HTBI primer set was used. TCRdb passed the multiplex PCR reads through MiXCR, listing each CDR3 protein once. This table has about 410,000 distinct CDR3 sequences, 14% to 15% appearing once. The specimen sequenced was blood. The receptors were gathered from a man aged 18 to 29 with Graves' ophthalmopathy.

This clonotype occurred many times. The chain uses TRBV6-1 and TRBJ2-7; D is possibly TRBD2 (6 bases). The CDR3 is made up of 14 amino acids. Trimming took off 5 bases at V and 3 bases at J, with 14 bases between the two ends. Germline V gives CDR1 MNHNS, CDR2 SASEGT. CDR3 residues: CASSPRLDLYEQYF. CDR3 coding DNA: TGTGCCAGCAGTCCCCGACTAGATCTCTACGAGCAGTACTTC.

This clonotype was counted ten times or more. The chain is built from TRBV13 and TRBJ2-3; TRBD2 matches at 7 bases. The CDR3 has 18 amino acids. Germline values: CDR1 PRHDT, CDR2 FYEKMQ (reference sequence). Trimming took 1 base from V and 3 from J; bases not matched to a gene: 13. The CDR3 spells CASSLEPRAGVATDTQYF. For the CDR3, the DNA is TGTGCCAGCAGCTTAGAACCGAGGGCGGGAGTTGCTACAGATACGCAGTATTTT.

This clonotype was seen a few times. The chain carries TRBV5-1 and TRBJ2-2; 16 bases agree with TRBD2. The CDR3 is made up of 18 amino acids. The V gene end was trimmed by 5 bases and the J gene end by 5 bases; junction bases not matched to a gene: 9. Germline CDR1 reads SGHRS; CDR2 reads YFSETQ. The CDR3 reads CASRTGLAGGPRTGELFF. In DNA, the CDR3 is TGCGCCAGCAGGACGGGACTAGCGGGGGGGCCTCGGACCGGGGAGCTGTTTTTT.

The CDR3 loop reads CASSPRPGQIHEQYF. DNA of the CDR3: TGTGCCAGCAGCCCCCGCCCGGGACAGATCCACGAGCAGTACTTC. This chain joins TRBV7-2 and TRBJ2-7, with TRBD1 identical over 7 bases. Germline V gives CDR1 SGHTA, CDR2 FQGNSA. The CDR3 is 15 amino acids. V gave up 5 bases and J gave up 5 bases; unmatched junction bases: 12.

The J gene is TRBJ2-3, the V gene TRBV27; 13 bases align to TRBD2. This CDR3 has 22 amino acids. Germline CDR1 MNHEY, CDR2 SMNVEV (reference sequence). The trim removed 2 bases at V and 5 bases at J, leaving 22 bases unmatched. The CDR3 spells CASSLPRPPQKLAGGPGDTQYF. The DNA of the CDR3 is TGTGCCAGCAGTTTACCCCGCCCCCCCCAAAAACTAGCGGGAGGGCCGGGAGATACGCAGTATTTT.

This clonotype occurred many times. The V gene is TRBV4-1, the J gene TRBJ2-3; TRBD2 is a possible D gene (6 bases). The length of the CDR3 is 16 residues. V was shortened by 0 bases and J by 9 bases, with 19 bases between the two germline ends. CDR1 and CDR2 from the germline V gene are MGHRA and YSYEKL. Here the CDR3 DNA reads TGCGCCAGCAGCCAAGATGCCCACGGGGGAGCCGCCACGCAGTATTTT. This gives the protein CASSQDAHGGAATQYF.

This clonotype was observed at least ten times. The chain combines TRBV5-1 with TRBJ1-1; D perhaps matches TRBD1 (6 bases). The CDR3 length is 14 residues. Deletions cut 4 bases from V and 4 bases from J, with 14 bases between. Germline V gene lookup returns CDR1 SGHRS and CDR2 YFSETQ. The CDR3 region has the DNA TGCGCCAGCAGCGAGCAGGGAGGGGGCACTGAAGCTTTCTTT. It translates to CASSEQGGGTEAFF.

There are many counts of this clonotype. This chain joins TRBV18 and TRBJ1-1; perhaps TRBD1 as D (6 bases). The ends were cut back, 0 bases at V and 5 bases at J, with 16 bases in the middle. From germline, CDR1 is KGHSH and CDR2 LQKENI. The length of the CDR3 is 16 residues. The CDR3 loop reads CASSPPNRVWKTEAFF. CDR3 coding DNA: TGTGCCAGCTCACCACCCAACAGGGTTTGGAAAACTGAAGCTTTCTTT.

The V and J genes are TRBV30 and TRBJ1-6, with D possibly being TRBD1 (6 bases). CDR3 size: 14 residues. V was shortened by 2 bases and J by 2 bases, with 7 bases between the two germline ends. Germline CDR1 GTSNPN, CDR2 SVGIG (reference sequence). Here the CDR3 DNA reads TGTGCCTGGAGTCCAGGGGCCTATAATTCACCCCTCCACTTT. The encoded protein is CAWSPGAYNSPLHF. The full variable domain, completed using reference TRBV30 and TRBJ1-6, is SQTIHQWPATLVQPVGSPLSLECTVEGTSNPNLYWYRQAAGRGLQLLFYSVGIGQISSEVPQNLSASRPQDRQFILSSKKLLLSDSGFYLCAWSPGAYNSPLHFGNGTRLTVT.

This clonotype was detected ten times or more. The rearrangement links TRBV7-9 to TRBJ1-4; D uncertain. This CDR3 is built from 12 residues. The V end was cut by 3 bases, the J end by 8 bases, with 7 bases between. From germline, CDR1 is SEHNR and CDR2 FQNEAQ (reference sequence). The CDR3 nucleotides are TGTGCCAGCAGCTTCGCCGGGGAAAAACTGTTTTTT. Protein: CASSFAGEKLFF.

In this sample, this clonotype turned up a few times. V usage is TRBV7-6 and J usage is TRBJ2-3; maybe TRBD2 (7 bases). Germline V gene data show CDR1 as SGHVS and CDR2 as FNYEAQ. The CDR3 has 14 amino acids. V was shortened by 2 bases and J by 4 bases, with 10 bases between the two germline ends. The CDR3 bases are TGTGCCAGCAGCTTAACGGGGGGCTCAGATACGCAGTATTTT. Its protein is CASSLTGGSDTQYF.

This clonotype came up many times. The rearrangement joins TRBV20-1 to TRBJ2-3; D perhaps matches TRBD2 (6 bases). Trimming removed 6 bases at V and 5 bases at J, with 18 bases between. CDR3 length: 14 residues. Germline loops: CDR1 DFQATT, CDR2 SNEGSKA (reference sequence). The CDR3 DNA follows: TGCAGTGCCCCGGACCAGCGGGCGGTAGATACGCAGTATTTT. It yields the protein CSAPDQRAVDTQYF.

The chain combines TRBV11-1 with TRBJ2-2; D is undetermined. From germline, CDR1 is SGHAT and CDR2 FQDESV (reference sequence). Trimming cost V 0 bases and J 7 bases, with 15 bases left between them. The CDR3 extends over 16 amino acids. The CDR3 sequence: CASSLAGSTLGGELFF. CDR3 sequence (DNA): TGTGCCAGCAGCTTAGCCGGATCAACCCTGGGCGGGGAGCTGTTTTTT.

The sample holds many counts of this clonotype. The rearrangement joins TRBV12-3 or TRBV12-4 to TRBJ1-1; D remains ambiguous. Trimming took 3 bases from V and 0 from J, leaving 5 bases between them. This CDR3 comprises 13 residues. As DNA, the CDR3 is TGTGCCAGCAGTTTGCAGATGAACACTGAAGCTTTCTTT. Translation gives CASSLQMNTEAFF.

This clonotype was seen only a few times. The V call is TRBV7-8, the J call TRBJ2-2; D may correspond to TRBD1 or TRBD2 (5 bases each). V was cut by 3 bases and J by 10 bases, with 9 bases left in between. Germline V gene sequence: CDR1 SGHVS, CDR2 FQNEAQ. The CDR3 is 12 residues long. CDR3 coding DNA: TGTGCCAGCAGCTTGGGGACGAAGGAGCTGTTTTTT. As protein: CASSLGTKELFF. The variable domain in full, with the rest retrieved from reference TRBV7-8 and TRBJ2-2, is GAGVSQSPRYKVAKRGQDVALRCDPISGHVSLFWYQQALGQGPEFLTYFQNEAQLDKSGLPSDRFFAERPEGSVSTLKIQRTQQEDSAVYLCASSLGTKELFFGEGSRLTVL.

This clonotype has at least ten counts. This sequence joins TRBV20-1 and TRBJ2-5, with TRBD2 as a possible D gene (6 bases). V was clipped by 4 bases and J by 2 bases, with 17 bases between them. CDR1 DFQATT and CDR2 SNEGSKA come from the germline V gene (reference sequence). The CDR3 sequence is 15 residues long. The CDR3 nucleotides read TGCAGTGCTACACGCAACGGGGGAACTCAAGAGACCCAGTACTTC. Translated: CSATRNGGTQETQYF.

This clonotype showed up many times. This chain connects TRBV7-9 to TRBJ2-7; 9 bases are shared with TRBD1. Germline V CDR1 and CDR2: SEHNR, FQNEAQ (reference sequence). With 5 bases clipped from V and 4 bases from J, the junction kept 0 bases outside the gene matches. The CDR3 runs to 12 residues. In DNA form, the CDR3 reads TGTGCCAGCAGCGGGACAGGGTACGAGCAGTACTTC. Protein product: CASSGTGYEQYF.

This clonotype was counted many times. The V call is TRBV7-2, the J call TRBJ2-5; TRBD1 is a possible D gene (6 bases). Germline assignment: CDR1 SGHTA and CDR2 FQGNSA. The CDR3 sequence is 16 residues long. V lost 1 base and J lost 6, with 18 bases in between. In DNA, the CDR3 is TGTGCCAGCAGCTTAGTCGGTGTACAGGGTACGCAGACCCAGTACTTC. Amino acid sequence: CASSLVGVQGTQTQYF.

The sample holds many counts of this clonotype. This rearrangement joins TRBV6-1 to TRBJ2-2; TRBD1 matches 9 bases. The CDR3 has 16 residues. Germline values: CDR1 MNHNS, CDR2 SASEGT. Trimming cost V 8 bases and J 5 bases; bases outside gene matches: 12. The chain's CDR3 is CASSGQGPESTGELFF. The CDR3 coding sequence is TGTGCCAGCTCCGGACAGGGGCCGGAGTCGACCGGGGAGCTGTTTTTT.

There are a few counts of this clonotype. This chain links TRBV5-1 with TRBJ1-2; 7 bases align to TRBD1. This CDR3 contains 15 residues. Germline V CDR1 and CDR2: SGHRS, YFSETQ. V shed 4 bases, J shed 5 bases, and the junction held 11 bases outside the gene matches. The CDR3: CASSPRDRFSYGYTF. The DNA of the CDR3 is TGCGCCAGCAGCCCCCGGGACAGATTTTCTTATGGCTACACCTTC.